The clone carrying this TCR beta chain was counted ten times or more. The antigen is not known. The entry originates in a study of human T cells and chemical hapten exposure. Study-level results: TCRs exceeding 1 in 1000 frequency stayed unchanged with DPC sensitization.

Time point indicated: patch test 1, 2 weeks after DPC sensitization. Treatment denoted: therapeutic diphenylcyclopropenone sensitization with weekly scalp DPC. The study drew its donors from alopecia patients who were 18 to 70 years old and suitable for DPC. This CDR3 contains 12 residues. Germline CDR1 is SQVTM and CDR2 is ANQGSEA. Losses at the gene ends were 7 bases for V and 7 bases for J; bases not matched to a gene: 6. TCRdb fed the RACE reads into MiXCR, producing one record per CDR3 protein. The table shows some 380,000 distinct CDR3 sequences, with roughly 4.8% occurring only once. The sequence was obtained from a woman between 45 and 65 years old with alopecia areata. Some clones in this sample may be carry-over from other donors' samples. Specimen: whole blood, collected in connection with sensitization to the hapten diphenylcyclopropenone (DPC). The genes are TRBV29-1 and TRBJ2-1, with 8 bases aligning to TRBD2. The CDR3 nucleotides read TGCAGCGCGGTAGCGGGGTGGAATGAGCAGTTCTTC. Translating gives CSAVAGWNEQFF.